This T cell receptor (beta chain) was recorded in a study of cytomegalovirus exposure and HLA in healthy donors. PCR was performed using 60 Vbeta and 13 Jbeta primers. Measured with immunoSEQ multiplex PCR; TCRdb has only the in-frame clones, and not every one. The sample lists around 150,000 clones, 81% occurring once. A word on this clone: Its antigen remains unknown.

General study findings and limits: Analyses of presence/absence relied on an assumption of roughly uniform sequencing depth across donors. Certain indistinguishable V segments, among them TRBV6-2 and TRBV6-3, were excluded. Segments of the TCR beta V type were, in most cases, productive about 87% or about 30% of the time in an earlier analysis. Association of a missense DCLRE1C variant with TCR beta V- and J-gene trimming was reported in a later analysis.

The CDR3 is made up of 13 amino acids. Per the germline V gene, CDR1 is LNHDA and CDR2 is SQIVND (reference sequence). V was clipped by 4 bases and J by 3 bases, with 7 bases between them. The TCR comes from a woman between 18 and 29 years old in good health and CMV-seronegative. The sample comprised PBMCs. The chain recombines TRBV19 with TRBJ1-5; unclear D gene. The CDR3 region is CASSRGYNQPQHF. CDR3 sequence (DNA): TGTGCCAGTAGTAGAGGGTACAATCAGCCCCAGCATTTT.